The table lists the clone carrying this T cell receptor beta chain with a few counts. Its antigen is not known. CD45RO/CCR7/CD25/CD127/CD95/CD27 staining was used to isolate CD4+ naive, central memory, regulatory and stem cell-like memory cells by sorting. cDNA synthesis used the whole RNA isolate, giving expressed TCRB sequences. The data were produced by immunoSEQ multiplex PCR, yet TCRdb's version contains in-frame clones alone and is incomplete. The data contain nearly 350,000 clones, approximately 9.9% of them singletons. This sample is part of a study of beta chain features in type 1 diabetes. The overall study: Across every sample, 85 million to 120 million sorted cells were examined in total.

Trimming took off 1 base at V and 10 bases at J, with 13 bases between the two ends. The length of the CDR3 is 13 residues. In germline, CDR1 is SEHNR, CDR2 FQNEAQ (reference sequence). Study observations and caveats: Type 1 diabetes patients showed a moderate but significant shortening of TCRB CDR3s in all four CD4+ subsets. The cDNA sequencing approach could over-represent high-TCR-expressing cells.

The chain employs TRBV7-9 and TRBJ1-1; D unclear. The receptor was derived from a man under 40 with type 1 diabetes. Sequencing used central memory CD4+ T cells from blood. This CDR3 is CASSLESVGGAFF. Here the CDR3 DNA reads TGTGCCAGCAGCTTAGAGTCGGTGGGTGGAGCTTTCTTT. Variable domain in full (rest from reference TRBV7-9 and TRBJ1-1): DTGVSQNPRHKITKRGQNVTFRCDPISEHNRLYWYRQTLGQGPEFLTYFQNEAQLEKSRLLSDRFSAERPKGSFSTLEIQRTEQGDSAMYLCASSLESVGGAFFGQGTRLTVV.